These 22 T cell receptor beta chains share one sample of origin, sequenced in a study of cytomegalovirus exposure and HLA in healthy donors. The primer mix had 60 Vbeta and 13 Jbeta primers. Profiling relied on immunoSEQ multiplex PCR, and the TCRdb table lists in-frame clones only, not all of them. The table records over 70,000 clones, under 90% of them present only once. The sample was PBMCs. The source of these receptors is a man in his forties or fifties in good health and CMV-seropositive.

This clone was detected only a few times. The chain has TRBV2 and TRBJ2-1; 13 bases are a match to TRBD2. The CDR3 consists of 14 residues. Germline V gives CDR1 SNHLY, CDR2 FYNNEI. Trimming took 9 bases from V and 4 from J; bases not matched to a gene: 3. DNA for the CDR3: TGTGCCAGGGAGACTAGCGGGAGGTACAATGAGCAGTTCTTC. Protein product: CARETSGRYNEQFF.

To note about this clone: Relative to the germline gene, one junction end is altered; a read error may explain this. CDR3 loop: CASSYTSGALASGANGLTF. The CDR3 DNA sequence: TGCGCCAGCAGTTACACTAGCGGGGCGCTAGCATCTGGGGCCAACGGCCTGACTTTC. The chain carries TRBV10-2 and TRBJ2-6, with TRBD2 matching 10 bases. The germline gives CDR1 WSHSY, CDR2 SAAADI. There are 19 residues in the CDR3.

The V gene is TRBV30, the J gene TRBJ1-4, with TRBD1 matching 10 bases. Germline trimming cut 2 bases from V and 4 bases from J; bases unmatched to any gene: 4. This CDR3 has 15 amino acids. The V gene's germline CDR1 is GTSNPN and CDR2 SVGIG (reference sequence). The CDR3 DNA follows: TGTGCCTGGAGTCTTGGACAGGGGGATAATGAAAAACTGTTTTTT. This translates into CAWSLGQGDNEKLFF.

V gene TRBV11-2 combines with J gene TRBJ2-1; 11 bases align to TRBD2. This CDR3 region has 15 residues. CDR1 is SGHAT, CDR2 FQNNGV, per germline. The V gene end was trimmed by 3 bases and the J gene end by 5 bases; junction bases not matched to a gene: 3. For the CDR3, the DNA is TGTGCCAGCAGCTTTTTGACTAGCGGGAACAATGAGCAGTTCTTC. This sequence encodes CASSFLTSGNNEQFF.

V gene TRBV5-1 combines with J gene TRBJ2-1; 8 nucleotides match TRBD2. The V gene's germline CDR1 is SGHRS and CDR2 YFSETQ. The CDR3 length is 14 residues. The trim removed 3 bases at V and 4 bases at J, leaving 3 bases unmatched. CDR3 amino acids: CASSSSGGYNEQFF. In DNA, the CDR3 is TGCGCCAGCAGCTCTTCGGGGGGGTACAATGAGCAGTTCTTC.

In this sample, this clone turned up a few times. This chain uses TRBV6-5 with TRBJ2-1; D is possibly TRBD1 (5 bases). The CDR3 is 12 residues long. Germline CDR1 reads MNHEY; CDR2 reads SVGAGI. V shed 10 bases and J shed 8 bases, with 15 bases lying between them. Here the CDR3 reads CATQTAIDEQFF. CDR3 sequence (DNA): TGTGCCACCCAGACAGCTATCGATGAGCAGTTCTTC.

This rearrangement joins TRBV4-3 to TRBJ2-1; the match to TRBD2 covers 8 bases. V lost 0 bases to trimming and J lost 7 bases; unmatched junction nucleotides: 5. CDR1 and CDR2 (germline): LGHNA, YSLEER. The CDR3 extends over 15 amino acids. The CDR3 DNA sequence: TGCGCCAGCAGCCAAGATTGGAGCGGGAGTAATGAGCAGTTCTTC. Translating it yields CASSQDWSGSNEQFF.

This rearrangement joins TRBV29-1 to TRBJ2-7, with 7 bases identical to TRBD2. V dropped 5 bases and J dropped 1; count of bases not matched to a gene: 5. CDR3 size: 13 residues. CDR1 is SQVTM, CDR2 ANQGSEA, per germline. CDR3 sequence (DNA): TGCAGCGTTCTGCTAGCGGTATCCTACGAGCAGTACTTC. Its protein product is CSVLLAVSYEQYF.

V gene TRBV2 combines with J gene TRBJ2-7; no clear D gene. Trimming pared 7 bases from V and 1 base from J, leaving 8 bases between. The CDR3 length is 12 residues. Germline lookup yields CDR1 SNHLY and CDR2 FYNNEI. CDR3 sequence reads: CASTEQSYEQYF. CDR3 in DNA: TGTGCCAGCACCGAACAGTCCTACGAGCAGTACTTC.

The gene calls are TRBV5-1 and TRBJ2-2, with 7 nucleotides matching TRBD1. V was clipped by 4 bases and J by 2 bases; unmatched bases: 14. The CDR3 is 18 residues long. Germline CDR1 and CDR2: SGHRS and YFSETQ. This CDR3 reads CASSPRLVTGYNTGELFF. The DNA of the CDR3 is TGCGCCAGCAGCCCACGCCTTGTGACAGGGTATAACACCGGGGAGCTGTTTTTT.

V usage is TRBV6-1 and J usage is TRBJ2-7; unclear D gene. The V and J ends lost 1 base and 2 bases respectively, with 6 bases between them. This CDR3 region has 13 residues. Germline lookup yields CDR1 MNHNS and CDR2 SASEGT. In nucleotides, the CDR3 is TGTGCCAGCAGTGAAGTAGAAACCTACGAGCAGTACTTC. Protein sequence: CASSEVETYEQYF.

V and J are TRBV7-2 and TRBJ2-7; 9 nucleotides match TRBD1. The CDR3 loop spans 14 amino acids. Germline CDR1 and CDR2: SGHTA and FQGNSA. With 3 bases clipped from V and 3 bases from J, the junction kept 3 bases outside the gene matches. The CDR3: CASSFRDRVYEQYF. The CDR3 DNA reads TGTGCCAGCAGCTTCCGGGACAGGGTCTACGAGCAGTACTTC.

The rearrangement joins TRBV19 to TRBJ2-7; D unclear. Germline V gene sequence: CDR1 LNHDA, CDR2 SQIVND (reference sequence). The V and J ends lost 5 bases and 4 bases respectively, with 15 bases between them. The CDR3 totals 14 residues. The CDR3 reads CASSGGFPEYEQYF. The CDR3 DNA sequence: TGTGCCAGTAGTGGCGGTTTCCCAGAGTACGAGCAGTACTTC.

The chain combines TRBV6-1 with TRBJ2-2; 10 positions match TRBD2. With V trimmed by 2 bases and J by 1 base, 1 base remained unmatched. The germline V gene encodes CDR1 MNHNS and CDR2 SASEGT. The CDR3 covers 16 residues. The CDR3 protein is CASSERTSGNTGELFF. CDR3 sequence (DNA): TGTGCCAGCAGTGAACGGACTAGCGGGAACACCGGGGAGCTGTTTTTT.

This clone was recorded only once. The CDR3 here is CAWTLANEQFF. DNA for the CDR3: TGTGCCTGGACGTTAGCCAATGAGCAGTTCTTC. This chain joins TRBV30 and TRBJ2-1; D is uncertain. Germline lookup yields CDR1 GTSNPN and CDR2 SVGIG (reference sequence). V lost 4 bases and J 6 bases, leaving 7 bases between the germline ends. The CDR3 covers 11 residues.

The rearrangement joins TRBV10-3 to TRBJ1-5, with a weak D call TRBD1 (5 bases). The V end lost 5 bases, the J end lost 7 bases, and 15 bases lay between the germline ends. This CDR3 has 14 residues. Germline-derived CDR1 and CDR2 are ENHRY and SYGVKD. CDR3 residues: CAISNVQGRQPQHF. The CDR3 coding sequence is TGTGCCATCAGTAATGTCCAGGGTAGACAGCCCCAGCATTTT.

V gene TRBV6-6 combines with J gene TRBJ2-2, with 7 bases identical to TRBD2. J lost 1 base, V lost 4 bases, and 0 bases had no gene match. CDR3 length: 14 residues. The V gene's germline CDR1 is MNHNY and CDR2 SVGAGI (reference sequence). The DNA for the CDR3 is TGTGCCAGCAGTTCTAGCGGGAACACCGGGGAGCTGTTTTTT. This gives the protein CASSSSGNTGELFF.

In nucleotides, the CDR3 is TGTGCCAGCACCGTTTTAGCGGGGGGTTGGGACAATGAGCAGTTCTTC. The encoded protein is CASTVLAGGWDNEQFF. This chain connects TRBV2 to TRBJ2-1; 10 bases agree with TRBD2. V lost 7 bases and J lost 5; bases outside the gene matches: 11. The CDR3 covers 16 residues. Germline V CDR1 and CDR2: SNHLY, FYNNEI.

CDR3 in DNA: TGCGCCAGCAGCCAAGATATCGCGGCAGGGGATAACTACGAGCAGTACTTC. Translation: CASSQDIAAGDNYEQYF. J is TRBJ2-7 and V is TRBV4-3; possible D gene TRBD1, 6 bases. The CDR3 is 17 residues long. The germline gives CDR1 LGHNA, CDR2 YSLEER. V was shortened by 0 bases and J by 3 bases, with 18 bases between the two germline ends.

CDR3 sequence: CASSVEGQGALSYEQYF. The CDR3 bases are TGTGCCAGCAGCGTAGAGGGACAGGGGGCCCTCTCCTACGAGCAGTACTTC. This chain connects TRBV9 to TRBJ2-7; 12 nucleotides match TRBD1. Germline CDR1 reads SGDLS; CDR2 reads YYNGEE. This CDR3 has 17 residues. V lost 0 bases, J lost 0 bases, and 4 bases stayed unmatched.

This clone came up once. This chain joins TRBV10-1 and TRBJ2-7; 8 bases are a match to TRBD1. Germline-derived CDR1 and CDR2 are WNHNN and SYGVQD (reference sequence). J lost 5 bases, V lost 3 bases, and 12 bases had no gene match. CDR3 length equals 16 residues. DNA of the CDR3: TGCGCCAGCAGTGAAGCGCGGACAGGGATCCCCCACGAGCAGTACTTC. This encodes CASSEARTGIPHEQYF.

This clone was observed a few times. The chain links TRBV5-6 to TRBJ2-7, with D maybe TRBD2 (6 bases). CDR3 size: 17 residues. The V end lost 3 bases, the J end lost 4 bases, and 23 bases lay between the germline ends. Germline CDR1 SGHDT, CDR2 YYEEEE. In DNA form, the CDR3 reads TGTGCCAGCAGCTCGTCCGTCTCTGATAGCGGTGAATACGAGCAGTACTTC. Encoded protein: CASSSSVSDSGEYEQYF.